Shown below are 19 T cell receptor beta chains from a single sample sequenced in a study of early T cells in non-severe SARS-CoV-2 infection. Using its own MiXCR run on the 5' RACE reads, TCRdb lists one record per CDR3 protein. The sample contains tens of thousands of distinct CDR3 sequences, more than 14% of which appear only once. The sample here was whole blood, taken at baseline. The origin of the receptors is an adult who was a healthcare worker with PCR-confirmed SARS-CoV-2 infection or an uninfected control (not recorded which).

Comments on this clonotype: A junction end diverges from the germline sequence, so it may reflect a read error. This chain connects TRBV7-9 to TRBJ2-2; 7 nucleotides line up with TRBD2. The CDR3 covers 15 residues. Germline values: CDR1 SEHNR, CDR2 FQNEAQ (reference sequence). CDR3 protein: CASSPDSGLTGELFF. CDR3 bases: TGTGCCAGCAGCCCCGATAGCGGGCTCACCGGGGAGCTTTTTTTT.

The table lists this clonotype with a few counts. In nucleotides, the CDR3 is TGTGCCAGCAGCCATCTGAATGGCCAAACAAACACTGAAGCTTTCTTT. Protein: CASSHLNGQTNTEAFF. V and J are TRBV14 and TRBJ1-1, with unresolved D. The V end was cut by 3 bases, the J end by 2 bases, with 16 bases between. Germline-derived CDR1 and CDR2 are SGHDN and FVKESK. The CDR3 has 16 amino acids.

This clonotype showed up many times. V usage is TRBV20-1 and J usage is TRBJ2-7; tentative D call: TRBD2 (7 bases). Germline CDR1 is DFQATT and CDR2 is SNEGSKA (reference sequence). The V end was cut by 0 bases, the J end by 5 bases, with 23 bases between. The CDR3 is 17 amino acids. CDR3 nucleotide sequence: TGCAGTGCTAGAGATCTTAGGCTAGGGGGAGGGCCTAACGAGCAGTACTTC. Protein product: CSARDLRLGGGPNEQYF.

This clonotype was counted a few times. V gene TRBV27 combines with J gene TRBJ2-7; D gene ambiguous. CDR3 length equals 16 residues. Trimming pared 5 bases from V and 4 bases from J, leaving 21 bases between. Germline V gives CDR1 MNHEY, CDR2 SMNVEV (reference sequence). The CDR3 nucleotides are TGTGCCAGCAGTCGGCTAGGGTCACCTGGGGATTACGAGCAGTACTTC. It codes for CASSRLGSPGDYEQYF.

This clonotype was detected only a few times. V usage is TRBV7-3 and J usage is TRBJ1-1, with D uncertain. The germline V and J ends were trimmed by 4 bases and 6 bases, with 9 bases remaining between them. CDR1 and CDR2 (germline): SGHTA, FQGTGA. The CDR3 is 12 residues long. CDR3 coding DNA: TGTGCCAGCAGCTCCTCTAACGCTGAAGCTTTCTTT. Residues: CASSSSNAEAFF. The complete variable domain, with remaining parts taken from reference TRBV7-3 and TRBJ1-1, reads GAGVSQTPSNKVTEKGKYVELRCDPISGHTALYWYRQSLGQGPEFLIYFQGTGAADDSGLPNDRFFAVRPEGSVSTLKIQRTERGDSAVYLCASSSSNAEAFFGQGTRLTVV.

The sample holds many counts of this clonotype. The V call is TRBV7-2, the J call TRBJ1-1; D gene ambiguous. CDR1 is SGHTA, CDR2 FQGNSA, per germline. V dropped 1 base and J dropped 2 bases, with 8 bases sitting between them. The CDR3 has 14 residues. The CDR3 region is CASSLGPANTEAFF. DNA of the CDR3: TGTGCCAGCAGCTTAGGACCTGCCAACACTGAAGCTTTCTTT.

The table lists this clonotype with a few counts. DNA of the CDR3: TGTGCCAGCAGCCAAGATGGAACAGGTTACTCTGGAAACACCATATATTTT. Residues: CASSQDGTGYSGNTIYF. This rearrangement joins TRBV4-2 to TRBJ1-3, with D possibly TRBD1 on 5 matching bases. This CDR3 comprises 17 residues. Trimming removed 0 bases at V and 0 bases at J, with 12 bases between. Germline loops: CDR1 LGHNA, CDR2 YNFKEQ.

This clonotype was seen repeatedly, ten times or more. CDR3 DNA: TGTGCCAGCAGTTACTCGCGACAGGGGTACGAGCAGTACTTC. Amino acids: CASSYSRQGYEQYF. The chain combines TRBV6-5 with TRBJ2-7, with 8 nucleotides matching TRBD1. In germline, CDR1 is MNHEY, CDR2 SVGAGI. V was clipped by 0 bases and J by 4 bases; unmatched bases: 2. The CDR3 covers 14 residues.

This clonotype was detected a few times. This chain uses TRBV27 with TRBJ1-1; tentatively, D is TRBD1 (5 bases). Germline loops: CDR1 MNHEY, CDR2 SMNVEV (reference sequence). This CDR3 spans 13 amino acids. Trimming shortened V by 3 bases and J by 5 bases, and 10 bases separated the two germline ends. As DNA, the CDR3 is TGTGCCAGCAGTTTCTCAGGGTGGACTGAAGCTTTCTTT. Residues: CASSFSGWTEAFF.

This sequence joins TRBV3-1 and TRBJ2-7; tentative D call: TRBD1 (7 bases). Germline assignment: CDR1 LGHDT and CDR2 YNNKEL (reference sequence). The CDR3 runs to 13 residues. V was clipped by 5 bases and J by 7 bases, with 15 bases between them. The CDR3 is CASSSIQGREQYF. CDR3 coding DNA: TGTGCCAGCAGCTCGATACAGGGGAGGGAGCAGTACTTC.

This clonotype was observed many times. The J gene is TRBJ2-5, the V gene TRBV28; D may be TRBD1 or TRBD2 (5 bases each). Germline V lookup: CDR1 MDHEN, CDR2 SYDVKM. V was shortened by 7 bases and J by 1 base, with 13 bases between the two germline ends. The CDR3 is made up of 14 amino acids. CDR3 sequence: CASNEDGTQETQYF. The CDR3 nucleotides are TGTGCCAGCAACGAGGATGGGACCCAAGAGACCCAGTACTTC.

This chain uses TRBV20-1 with TRBJ2-4; 8 nucleotides align to TRBD2. Trimming removed 3 bases from V and 3 bases from J; junction bases left unmatched: 4. The CDR3 runs to 14 residues. The germline V gene has CDR1 DFQATT and CDR2 SNEGSKA (reference sequence). The CDR3 coding sequence is TGCAGTGCTAGCGGGAGGGCCGGCAAAAACATTCAGTACTTC. This encodes CSASGRAGKNIQYF.

This clonotype was picked up a small number of times. This chain links TRBV6-6 with TRBJ1-1, with D possibly being TRBD1 (6 bases). V was shortened by 2 bases and J by 4 bases, with 14 bases between the two germline ends. Per the germline V gene, CDR1 is MNHNY and CDR2 is SVGAGI (reference sequence). The CDR3 consists of 15 residues. CDR3 nucleotide sequence: TGTGCCAGCAGTTACGGGTCGGAGGGGGGCACTGAAGCTTTCTTT. Amino acid sequence: CASSYGSEGGTEAFF.

The CDR3 sequence: CASSLWQGGDEQYF. CDR3 in DNA: TGTGCCAGCAGTTTATGGCAAGGGGGCGACGAGCAGTACTTC. This rearrangement joins TRBV12-3 or TRBV12-4 to TRBJ2-7, with 7 bases fitting TRBD1. Unmatched junction bases numbered 6, after V lost 2 bases and J lost 5 bases. This CDR3 has 14 residues.

The rearrangement uses TRBV5-1 and TRBJ2-7; no firm D call. Germline V gene lookup returns CDR1 SGHRS and CDR2 YFSETQ. V was pared by 0 bases and J by 6 bases, with 13 bases between. The CDR3 is 14 residues long. CDR3: CASSLDTLTGEQYF. The CDR3 DNA reads TGCGCCAGCAGCTTGGACACCCTCACGGGCGAGCAGTACTTC. Using reference TRBV5-1 and TRBJ2-7 for the parts outside the CDR3, the full variable domain is KAGVTQTPRYLIKTRGQQVTLSCSPISGHRSVSWYQQTPGQGLQFLFEYFSETQRNKGNFPGRFSGRQFSNSRSEMNVSTLELGDSALYLCASSLDTLTGEQYFGPGTRLTVT.

Only a few counts were recorded for this clonotype. This sequence joins TRBV4-2 and TRBJ2-3, with TRBD2 identical over 7 bases. Germline-derived CDR1 and CDR2 are LGHNA and YNFKEQ. Germline trimming cut 3 bases from V and 0 bases from J; bases unmatched to any gene: 3. The CDR3 contains 15 residues. In nucleotides, the CDR3 is TGTGCCAGCAGCCAGGGTAGCGGGAGCACAGATACGCAGTATTTT. This sequence encodes CASSQGSGSTDTQYF.

V gene TRBV19 combines with J gene TRBJ2-7; maybe TRBD2 (5 bases). Germline V lookup: CDR1 LNHDA, CDR2 SQIVND (reference sequence). Trimming shortened V by 0 bases and J by 0 bases, and 12 bases separated the two germline ends. The CDR3 covers 16 residues. CDR3: CASSIDPTGSSYEQYF. The CDR3 DNA follows: TGTGCCAGTAGTATAGATCCGACGGGGAGCTCCTACGAGCAGTACTTC.

This clonotype was picked up many times. This sequence joins TRBV3-1 and TRBJ2-5, with D hard to call. Germline CDR1 reads LGHDT; CDR2 reads YNNKEL (reference sequence). This CDR3 spans 11 amino acids. V shed 4 bases and J shed 4 bases, with 4 bases lying between them. CDR3 amino acids: CASSRAETQYF. CDR3 sequence (DNA): TGTGCCAGCAGCCGGGCAGAGACCCAGTACTTC.

The sample holds one count of this clonotype. J is TRBJ2-2 and V is TRBV19; no definite D call. Trimming pared 5 bases from V and 2 bases from J, leaving 9 bases between. CDR1 is LNHDA and CDR2 is SQIVND in the germline V gene (reference sequence). This CDR3 spans 14 amino acids. In DNA form, the CDR3 reads TGTGCCAGTAGTTACGGACCTAACACCGGGGAGCTGTTTTTT. This translates into CASSYGPNTGELFF.